Given below is one TCR beta chain in context. Repertoires were generated with immunoSEQ multiplex PCR, while TCRdb's copy carries only in-frame clones and drops some. This repertoire shows roughly 180,000 clones, roughly 80% found once; its top ten account for 5.6%. Participants spanned ages roughly 18 to 90 years and resided in about 25 US areas. This sample was included in a study of blood T cell repertoires in COVID-19. The sequence derives from a woman between 35 and 50 years old with acute COVID-19. Source material: PBMCs or T cells enriched from blood (not recorded which).

The DNA of the CDR3 is TGTGCCAGCACCCGTAGCGGGAGTAGCCACAATGAGCAGTTCTTC. It codes for CASTRSGSSHNEQFF. The chain couples TRBV6-5 to TRBJ2-1, with 9 bases that match TRBD2. Trimming cost V 7 bases and J 5 bases; bases outside gene matches: 9. Germline values: CDR1 MNHEY, CDR2 SVGAGI. The CDR3 contains 15 residues.